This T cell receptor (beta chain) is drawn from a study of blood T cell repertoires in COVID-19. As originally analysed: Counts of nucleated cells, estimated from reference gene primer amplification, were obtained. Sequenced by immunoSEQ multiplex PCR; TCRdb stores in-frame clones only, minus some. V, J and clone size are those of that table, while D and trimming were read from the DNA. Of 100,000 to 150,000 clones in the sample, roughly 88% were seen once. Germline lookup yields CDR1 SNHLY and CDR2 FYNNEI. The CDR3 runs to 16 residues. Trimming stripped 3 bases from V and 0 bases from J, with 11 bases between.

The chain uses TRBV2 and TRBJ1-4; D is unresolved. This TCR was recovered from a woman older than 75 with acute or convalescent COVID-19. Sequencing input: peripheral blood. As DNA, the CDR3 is TGTGCCAGCAGTGAGCACAGTCCCGCAACTAATGAAAAACTGTTTTTT. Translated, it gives CASSEHSPATNEKLFF.